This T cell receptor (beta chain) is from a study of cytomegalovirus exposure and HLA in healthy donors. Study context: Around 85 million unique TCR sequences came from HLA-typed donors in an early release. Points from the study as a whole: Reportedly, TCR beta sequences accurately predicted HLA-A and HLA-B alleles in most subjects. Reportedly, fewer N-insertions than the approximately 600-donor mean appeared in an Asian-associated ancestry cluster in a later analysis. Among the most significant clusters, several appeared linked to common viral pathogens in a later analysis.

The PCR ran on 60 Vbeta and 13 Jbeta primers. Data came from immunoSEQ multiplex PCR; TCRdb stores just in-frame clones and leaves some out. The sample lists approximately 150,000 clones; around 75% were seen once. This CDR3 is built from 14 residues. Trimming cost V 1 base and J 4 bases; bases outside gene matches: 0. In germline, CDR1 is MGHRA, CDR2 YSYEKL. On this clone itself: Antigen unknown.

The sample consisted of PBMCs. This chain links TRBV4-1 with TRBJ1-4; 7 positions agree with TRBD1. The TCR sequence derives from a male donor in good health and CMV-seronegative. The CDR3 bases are TGCGCCAGCAGCCAAGGGACAGGTAATGAAAAACTGTTTTTT. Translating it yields CASSQGTGNEKLFF.